What follows are 9 T cell receptor beta chains derived from one specimen sequenced in a study of shared T cell receptors in the human thymus. Sequencing used immunoSEQ multiplex PCR; TCRdb keeps in-frame clones, though not all of them. This table holds 700,000 to 750,000 clones, 70% to 90% found once. This same sample was also taken into another study, of human thymus T cells.

Sample: thymocytes. The receptor source for this set is a girl less than two years old with a congenital heart defect.

The rearrangement links TRBV25-1 to TRBJ2-1, with TRBD1 matching 7 bases. Germline loops: CDR1 MGHDK, CDR2 SYGVNS. The CDR3 runs to 16 residues. The V and J ends lost 5 bases and 0 bases, in that order; junction bases with no gene match: 7. This CDR3 reads CASSQPGTDSYNEQFF. The CDR3 coding sequence is TGTGCCAGCAGTCAACCCGGGACAGACTCCTACAATGAGCAGTTCTTC.

This clone showed up just a few times. This sequence joins TRBV11-2 and TRBJ1-1; D unclear. Germline CDR1 SGHAT, CDR2 FQNNGV. The V end lost 10 bases, the J end lost 2 bases, and 17 bases lay between the germline ends. CDR3 size: 14 residues. CDR3 nucleotides: TGTGCCACCTCAAAGAAGGCTAGTAACACTGAAGCTTTCTTT. Translation gives CATSKKASNTEAFF.

The chain links TRBV7-6 to TRBJ2-2; TRBD1 matches 9 bases. Germline V gene sequence: CDR1 SGHVS, CDR2 FNYEAQ. The V segment lost 5 bases and the J segment 0 bases; nucleotides outside the gene matches: 16. The CDR3 totals 20 residues. The CDR3 loop is CASSPNGTGQPFANTGELFF. The CDR3 coding sequence is TGTGCCAGCAGCCCCAACGGGACAGGGCAACCGTTCGCGAACACCGGGGAGCTGTTTTTT.

The chain has TRBV4-3 and TRBJ2-1, with D tentatively TRBD2 (5 bases). Germline loops: CDR1 LGHNA, CDR2 YSLEER. There are 17 residues in the CDR3. Trimming took 1 base from V and 5 from J, leaving 18 bases between them. The CDR3 reads CASSQVRVEDLNNEQFF. CDR3 coding DNA: TGCGCCAGCAGCCAAGTTCGCGTGGAGGATCTAAACAATGAGCAGTTCTTC.

The CDR3 loop reads CASSQVRARGEDTEAFF. Here the CDR3 DNA reads TGCGCCAGCAGCCAAGTGCGGGCCAGGGGTGAGGACACTGAAGCTTTCTTT. The chain recombines TRBV4-3 with TRBJ1-1; possible D gene TRBD1, 6 bases. The V gene lost 1 base and the J gene lost 3 bases, with 18 bases spanning the gap. This CDR3 contains 17 residues. Germline V gene sequence: CDR1 LGHNA, CDR2 YSLEER.

This clone was detected only once. The chain has TRBV27 and TRBJ2-3, with 10 bases fitting TRBD2. Germline V gene sequence: CDR1 MNHEY, CDR2 SMNVEV (reference sequence). The CDR3 contains 17 residues. Losses at the gene ends were 2 bases for V and 9 bases for J; bases not matched to a gene: 14. The CDR3 protein is CASSLGLAGAGARTQYF. The CDR3, as DNA: TGTGCCAGCAGTTTAGGCCTAGCGGGGGCCGGTGCTCGCACGCAGTATTTT.

The J gene is TRBJ2-7, the V gene TRBV12-5; 8 bases are shared with TRBD1. V shed 4 bases and J 5 bases; nucleotides not matched to a gene: 13. Germline assignment: CDR1 LGHNT and CDR2 FRNRAP. CDR3 size: 16 residues. This CDR3 reads CASGSVHGQGLNEQYF. CDR3 in DNA: TGTGCTAGTGGTTCGGTCCACGGACAGGGTCTGAACGAGCAGTACTTC.

The chain couples TRBV25-1 to TRBJ2-7; 8 positions agree with TRBD1. CDR3 length: 16 amino acids. Germline trimming cut 3 bases from V and 0 bases from J; bases unmatched to any gene: 7. Germline V gives CDR1 MGHDK, CDR2 SYGVNS. The CDR3, as DNA: TGTGCCAGCAGTGACCCCGGGACAGGCAGCTCCTACGAGCAGTACTTC. Translating gives CASSDPGTGSSYEQYF.

This clone was observed once. The chain combines TRBV9 with TRBJ2-1; 10 bases map to TRBD1. J lost 9 bases, V lost 3 bases, and 15 bases had no gene match. This CDR3 region has 17 residues. Germline V gives CDR1 SGDLS, CDR2 YYNGEE. CDR3 sequence: CASSDPPRDRGPREQFF. The CDR3, as DNA: TGTGCCAGCAGCGACCCACCCCGGGACAGGGGACCCCGTGAGCAGTTCTTC.